These 25 T cell receptor beta chains were sequenced from one sample in a study of blood T cell dynamics during melanoma immunotherapy. The sample's time point: week 3, after first cycle of checkpoint inhibitor. Clones were read by immunoSEQ multiplex PCR, and TCRdb kept only the in-frame ones, dropping some. The sample holds about 12,000 clones, approximately 88% seen once. The sequencing used blood, collected from a patient treated with checkpoint blockade. All receptors come from a human donor with melanoma.

The chain couples TRBV28 to TRBJ1-5; possibly TRBD1 for D (6 bases). Trimming removed 3 bases at V and 0 bases at J, with 15 bases between. The V gene's germline CDR1 is MDHEN and CDR2 SYDVKM. The CDR3 runs to 17 residues. The DNA of the CDR3 is TGTGCCAGCAGTTTGGCGGTTGACAGGTATAGCAATCAGCCCCAGCATTTT. Translated: CASSLAVDRYSNQPQHF.

The V and J genes are TRBV19 and TRBJ2-5, with D uncertain. The germline V and J ends were trimmed by 5 bases and 1 base, with 14 bases remaining between them. CDR3 size: 15 residues. Germline loops: CDR1 LNHDA, CDR2 SQIVND (reference sequence). CDR3 sequence: CASSPQWAIQETQYF. CDR3 sequence (DNA): TGTGCCAGTAGTCCCCAATGGGCGATCCAAGAGACCCAGTACTTC. The complete variable domain, with remaining parts taken from reference TRBV19 and TRBJ2-5, reads DGGITQSPKYLFRKEGQNVTLSCEQNLNHDAMYWYRQDPGQGLRLIYYSQIVNDFQKGDIAEGYSVSREKKESFPLTVTSAQKNPTAFYLCASSPQWAIQETQYFGPGTRLLVL.

The rearrangement links TRBV19 to TRBJ1-5; D unresolved. Germline V gene sequence: CDR1 LNHDA, CDR2 SQIVND (reference sequence). Trimming removed 7 bases from V and 0 bases from J, with 7 bases in between. This CDR3 comprises 13 residues. In DNA, the CDR3 is TGTGCCAGTACCCCGTATAGCAATCAGCCCCAGCATTTT. Translation gives CASTPYSNQPQHF. Together with reference TRBV19 and TRBJ1-5, the CDR3 gives the full variable domain: DGGITQSPKYLFRKEGQNVTLSCEQNLNHDAMYWYRQDPGQGLRLIYYSQIVNDFQKGDIAEGYSVSREKKESFPLTVTSAQKNPTAFYLCASTPYSNQPQHFGDGTRLSIL.

This chain links TRBV7-9 with TRBJ1-1; D is unresolved. The CDR3 length is 14 residues. Germline V gives CDR1 SEHNR, CDR2 FQNEAQ (reference sequence). The V end was cut by 1 base, the J end by 1 base, with 7 bases between. DNA of the CDR3: TGTGCCAGCAGCTTAGGACACCAGAACACTGAAGCTTTCTTT. Translation: CASSLGHQNTEAFF.

The chain is built from TRBV5-1 and TRBJ1-2, with D perhaps matching TRBD1 (6 bases). This CDR3 has 14 amino acids. V was pared by 0 bases and J by 7 bases, with 13 bases between. Germline-derived CDR1 and CDR2 are SGHRS and YFSETQ. The CDR3 DNA reads TGCGCCAGCAGCTTGGTTTCCGGGGGCAGTGGCTACACCTTC. Translating it yields CASSLVSGGSGYTF. The variable domain in full, with the rest retrieved from reference TRBV5-1 and TRBJ1-2, is KAGVTQTPRYLIKTRGQQVTLSCSPISGHRSVSWYQQTPGQGLQFLFEYFSETQRNKGNFPGRFSGRQFSNSRSEMNVSTLELGDSALYLCASSLVSGGSGYTFGSGTRLTVV.

The chain has TRBV7-3 and TRBJ1-6; D is uncertain. The CDR3 length is 13 residues. V was shortened by 0 bases and J by 9 bases, with 6 bases between the two germline ends. Looked up from germline, CDR1 is SGHTA and CDR2 is FQGTGA. The CDR3 DNA follows: TGTGCCAGCAGCTTAACCACGACTTCACCCCTCCACTTT. Encoded protein: CASSLTTTSPLHF.

The chain is built from TRBV11-1 and TRBJ1-1, with D unresolved. Germline CDR1 is SGHAT and CDR2 is FQDESV (reference sequence). The length of the CDR3 is 14 residues. Between the trimmed V and J ends, which lost 1 base and 0 bases, there was a span of 6 bases. As DNA, the CDR3 is TGTGCCAGCAGCTTAGGGGGATTGAACACTGAAGCTTTCTTT. It encodes CASSLGGLNTEAFF.

The V gene is TRBV10-2, the J gene TRBJ2-3, with 11 bases lining up with TRBD2. CDR3 length: 15 amino acids. Trimming at V came to 7 bases and at J to 3 bases, leaving 6 bases not matched to a gene. The germline CDR1 and CDR2 sequences are WSHSY and SAAADI. CDR3 loop: CASTRLAGRTDTQYF. In DNA form, the CDR3 reads TGCGCCAGCACTCGACTAGCGGGACGGACAGATACGCAGTATTTT.

The chain joins TRBV14 to TRBJ2-1; 8 bases are a match to TRBD1. The CDR3 consists of 17 residues. V lost 5 bases, J lost 0 bases, and 9 bases stayed unmatched. CDR1 is SGHDN and CDR2 is FVKESK in the germline V gene. The CDR3 DNA follows: TGTGCCAGCAGCTCCGGGACAGGCCTACCCTCCTACAATGAGCAGTTCTTC. Its translation: CASSSGTGLPSYNEQFF.

The CDR3 region has the DNA TGCGCCAGCAGCTTAATGGGGGCCCAAGAGACCCAGTACTTC. It translates to CASSLMGAQETQYF. The chain is built from TRBV5-1 and TRBJ2-5, with D possibly matching TRBD1 (6 bases). The CDR3 runs 14 residues. Germline V lookup: CDR1 SGHRS, CDR2 YFSETQ. Trimming removed 2 bases from V and 1 base from J, with 9 bases in between.

The CDR3 reads CAKSRGSNQPQHF. CDR3 in DNA: TGTGCCAAATCCAGAGGGTCCAATCAGCCCCAGCATTTT. The chain has TRBV27 and TRBJ1-5; D is undetermined. Per germline, CDR1 MNHEY and CDR2 SMNVEV (reference sequence). Trimming removed 10 bases at V and 3 bases at J, with 13 bases between. The CDR3 sequence is 13 residues long.

The chain combines TRBV6-5 with TRBJ1-5, with D hard to call. This CDR3 is 13 amino acids long. Trimming took off 5 bases at V and 4 bases at J, with 9 bases between the two ends. The germline V gene encodes CDR1 MNHEY and CDR2 SVGAGI. CDR3 coding DNA: TGTGCCAGCAGTCAACAGCGAAATCAGCCCCAGCATTTT. Residues: CASSQQRNQPQHF.

The J gene is TRBJ2-3, the V gene TRBV5-1; 8 nucleotides align to TRBD2. CDR3 size: 16 residues. V lost 0 bases and J lost 1; bases outside the gene matches: 4. Germline V CDR1 and CDR2: SGHRS, YFSETQ. This CDR3 reads CASSLANSGGTDTQYF. The CDR3 bases are TGCGCCAGCAGCTTGGCCAATAGCGGGGGCACAGATACGCAGTATTTT.

CDR3 amino acids: CASSLGTSGGQGEQFF. The DNA for the CDR3 is TGTGCCAGCAGCCTCGGGACTAGCGGGGGGCAGGGTGAGCAGTTCTTC. The rearrangement uses TRBV7-2 and TRBJ2-1; 15 bases fit TRBD2. Germline CDR1 and CDR2: SGHTA and FQGNSA. V gave up 5 bases and J gave up 9 bases; unmatched junction bases: 8. CDR3 length: 16 amino acids. The complete variable domain, with remaining parts taken from reference TRBV7-2 and TRBJ2-1, reads GAGVSQSPSNKVTEKGKDVELRCDPISGHTALYWYRQSLGQGLEFLIYFQGNSAPDKSGLPSDRFSAERTGGSVSTLTIQRTQQEDSAVYLCASSLGTSGGQGEQFFGPGTRLTVL.

This chain links TRBV28 with TRBJ1-5; 7 nucleotides line up with TRBD1. The CDR3 runs 13 residues. Germline values: CDR1 MDHEN, CDR2 SYDVKM. V shed 5 bases, J shed 7 bases, and the junction held 5 bases outside the gene matches. CDR3 loop: CASSAQGGQPQHF. The CDR3 DNA sequence: TGTGCCAGCAGTGCCCAGGGGGGACAGCCCCAGCATTTT.

The chain carries TRBV10-3 and TRBJ1-4; D unresolved. Germline CDR1 reads ENHRY; CDR2 reads SYGVKD. The CDR3 is 14 amino acids. V lost 2 bases to trimming and J lost 0 bases, with 4 bases between them. CDR3 bases: TGTGCCATCAGTGAGGGGGCAACTAATGAAAAACTGTTTTTT. Amino acid sequence: CAISEGATNEKLFF.

V is TRBV10-3 and J is TRBJ2-7, with 8 bases aligning to TRBD1. The V and J ends lost 2 bases and 3 bases, in that order; junction bases with no gene match: 0. The CDR3 contains 13 residues. In germline, CDR1 is ENHRY, CDR2 SYGVKD. CDR3 coding DNA: TGTGCCATCAGTGAGGGACAGGGCTACGAGCAGTACTTC. Translation gives CAISEGQGYEQYF.

This clone was seen a single time. This rearrangement joins TRBV14 to TRBJ1-1, with 9 positions matching TRBD1. V shed 4 bases, J shed 12 bases, and the junction held 6 bases outside the gene matches. The CDR3 totals 12 residues. In germline, CDR1 is SGHDN, CDR2 FVKESK. DNA for the CDR3: TGTGCCAGCAGCCCAGGACAGGGGACGCCTTTCTTT. It is translated as CASSPGQGTPFF.

The chain has TRBV12-5 and TRBJ1-2; weak D call: TRBD1 (5 bases). Trimming left V 2 bases short and J 8 bases short, with 9 bases between. The CDR3 loop spans 12 amino acids. The V gene's germline CDR1 is LGHNT and CDR2 FRNRAP. The CDR3 loop reads CASGLWRGGYTF. The CDR3 DNA follows: TGTGCTAGTGGTTTGTGGCGGGGCGGCTACACCTTC. Complete variable domain (other parts from reference TRBV12-5 and TRBJ1-2): DARVTQTPRHKVTEMGQEVTMRCQPILGHNTVFWYRQTMMQGLELLAYFRNRAPLDDSGMPKDRFSAEMPDATLATLKIQPSEPRDSAVYFCASGLWRGGYTFGSGTRLTVV.

This chain uses TRBV6-5 with TRBJ2-7, with D possibly being TRBD1 (5 bases). The CDR3 is made up of 15 amino acids. The V gene lost 7 bases and the J gene lost 0 bases, with 16 bases spanning the gap. From germline, CDR1 is MNHEY and CDR2 SVGAGI. The CDR3 region has the DNA TGTGCCAGCACCCCGAGCAGGGAACCCTCCTACGAGCAGTACTTC. Translated, it gives CASTPSREPSYEQYF.

The V gene is TRBV12-2, the J gene TRBJ1-4; TRBD1, as called in the table, went unchecked against the DNA. TRBV12-2 is designated a pseudogene. The CDR3 has 15 amino acids. CDR3 amino acids: CASRSLDRVDEKLFF. In nucleotides, the CDR3 is TGTGCAAGTCGCAGCCTTGACAGGGTTGATGAAAAACTGTTTTTT.

Only one count was recorded for this clone. Its ends do not fully match the called genes, so a read error is possible. CDR3 sequence reads: CASSQLEGTPQKDF. The CDR3 coding sequence is TGTGCCAGCAGCCAATTGGAAGGGACTCCCCAAAAGGACTTC. The V gene is TRBV16, the J gene TRBJ2-5; a possible D gene is TRBD2 (6 bases). The germline CDR1 and CDR2 sequences are KGHSY and FQNENV. The CDR3 runs 14 residues.

The gene calls are TRBV18 and TRBJ2-7; D may be TRBD1 (6 bases). Germline V gene sequence: CDR1 KGHSH, CDR2 LQKENI. V dropped 0 bases and J dropped 2 bases, with 11 bases sitting between them. The CDR3 has 15 amino acids. Written as DNA, the CDR3 is TGTGCCAGCTCACCACCCGCAGGGGCGGCCTACGAGCAGTACTTC. The encoded protein is CASSPPAGAAYEQYF. The full variable domain, rest sourced from reference TRBV18 and TRBJ2-7, is NAGVMQNPRHLVRRRGQEARLRCSPMKGHSHVYWYRQLPEEGLKFMVYLQKENIIDESGMPKERFSAEFPKEGPSILRIQQVVRGDSAAYFCASSPPAGAAYEQYFGPGTRLTVT.

The chain is built from TRBV25-1 and TRBJ2-7; 9 bases fit TRBD1. This CDR3 spans 15 amino acids. V was clipped by 5 bases and J by 4 bases; unmatched bases: 9. Germline V gene lookup returns CDR1 MGHDK and CDR2 SYGVNS. Here the CDR3 reads CASSTTSGTGYEQYF. The CDR3 bases are TGTGCCAGCAGTACAACCTCCGGGACAGGGTACGAGCAGTACTTC.

The rearrangement joins TRBV7-9 to TRBJ2-1; the match to TRBD1 covers 8 bases. Germline assignment: CDR1 SEHNR and CDR2 FQNEAQ (reference sequence). Trimming removed 4 bases from V and 16 bases from J; junction bases left unmatched: 9. The CDR3 totals 12 residues. The CDR3 DNA reads as TGTGCCAGCAGCTCGGAACAGGGGGTGATTTTCTTC. Translating gives CASSSEQGVIFF. Together with reference TRBV7-9 and TRBJ2-1, the CDR3 gives the full variable domain: DTGVSQNPRHKITKRGQNVTFRCDPISEHNRLYWYRQTLGQGPEFLTYFQNEAQLEKSRLLSDRFSAERPKGSFSTLEIQRTEQGDSAMYLCASSSEQGVIFFGPGTRLTVL.